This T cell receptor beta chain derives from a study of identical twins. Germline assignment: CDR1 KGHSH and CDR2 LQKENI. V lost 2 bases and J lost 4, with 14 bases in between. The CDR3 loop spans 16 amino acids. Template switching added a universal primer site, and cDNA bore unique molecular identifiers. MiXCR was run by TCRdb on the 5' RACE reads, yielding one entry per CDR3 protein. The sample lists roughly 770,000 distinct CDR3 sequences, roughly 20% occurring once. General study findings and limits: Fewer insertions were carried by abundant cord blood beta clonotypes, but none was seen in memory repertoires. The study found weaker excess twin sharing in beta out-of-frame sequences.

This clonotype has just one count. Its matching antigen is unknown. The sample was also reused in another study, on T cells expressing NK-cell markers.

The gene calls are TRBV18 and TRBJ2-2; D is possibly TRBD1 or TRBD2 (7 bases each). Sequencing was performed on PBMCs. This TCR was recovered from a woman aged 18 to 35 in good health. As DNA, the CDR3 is TGTGCCAGCTCACCAAGACAGGGCGGGAGCACCGGGGAGCTGTTTTTT. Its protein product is CASSPRQGGSTGELFF.